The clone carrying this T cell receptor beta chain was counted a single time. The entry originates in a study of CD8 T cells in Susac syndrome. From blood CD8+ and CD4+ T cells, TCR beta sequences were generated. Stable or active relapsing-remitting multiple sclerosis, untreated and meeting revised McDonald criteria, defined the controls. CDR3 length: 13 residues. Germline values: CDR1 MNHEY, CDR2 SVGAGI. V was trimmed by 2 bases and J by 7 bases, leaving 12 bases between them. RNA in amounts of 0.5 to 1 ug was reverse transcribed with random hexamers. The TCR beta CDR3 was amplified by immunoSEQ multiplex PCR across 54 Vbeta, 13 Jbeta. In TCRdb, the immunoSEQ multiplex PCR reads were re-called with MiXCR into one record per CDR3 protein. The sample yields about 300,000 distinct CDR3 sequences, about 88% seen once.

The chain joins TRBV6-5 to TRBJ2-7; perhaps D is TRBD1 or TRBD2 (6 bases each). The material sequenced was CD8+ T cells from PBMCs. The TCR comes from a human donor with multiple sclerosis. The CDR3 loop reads CASSYVGAGEQYF. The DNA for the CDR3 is TGTGCCAGCAGTTACGTGGGGGCGGGGGAGCAGTACTTC.